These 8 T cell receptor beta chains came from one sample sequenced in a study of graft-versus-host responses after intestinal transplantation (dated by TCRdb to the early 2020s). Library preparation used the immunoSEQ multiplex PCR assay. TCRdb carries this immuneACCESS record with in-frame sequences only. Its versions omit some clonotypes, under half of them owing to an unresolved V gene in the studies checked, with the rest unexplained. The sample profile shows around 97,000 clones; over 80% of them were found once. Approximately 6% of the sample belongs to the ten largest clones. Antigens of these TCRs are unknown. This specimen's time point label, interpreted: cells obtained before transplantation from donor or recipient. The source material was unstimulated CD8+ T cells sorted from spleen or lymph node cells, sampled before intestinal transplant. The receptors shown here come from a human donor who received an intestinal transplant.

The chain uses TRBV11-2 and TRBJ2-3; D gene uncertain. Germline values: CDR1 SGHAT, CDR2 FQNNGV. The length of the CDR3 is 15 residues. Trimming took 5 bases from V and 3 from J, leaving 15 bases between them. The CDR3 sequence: CASSPPGTPTDTQYF. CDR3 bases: TGTGCCAGCAGCCCACCCGGAACTCCAACAGATACGCAGTATTTT.

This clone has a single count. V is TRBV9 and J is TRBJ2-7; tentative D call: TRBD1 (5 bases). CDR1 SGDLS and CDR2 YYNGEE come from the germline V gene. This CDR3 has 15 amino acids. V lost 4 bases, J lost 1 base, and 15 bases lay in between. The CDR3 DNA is TGTGCCAGCAGCCCGACAGAGGCTATATCCTACGAGCAGTACTTC. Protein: CASSPTEAISYEQYF.

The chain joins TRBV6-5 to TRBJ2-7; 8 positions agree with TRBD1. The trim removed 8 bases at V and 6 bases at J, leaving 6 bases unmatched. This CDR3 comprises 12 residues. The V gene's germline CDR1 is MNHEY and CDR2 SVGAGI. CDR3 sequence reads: CASSTGDAEQYF. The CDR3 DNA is TGTGCCAGCTCGACAGGGGACGCCGAGCAGTACTTC.

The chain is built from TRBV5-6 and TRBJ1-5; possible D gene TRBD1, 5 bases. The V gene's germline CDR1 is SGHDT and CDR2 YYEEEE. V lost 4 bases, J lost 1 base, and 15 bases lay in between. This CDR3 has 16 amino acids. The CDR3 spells CASSTTHKGSNQPQHF. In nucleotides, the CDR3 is TGTGCCAGCAGCACTACCCATAAGGGGAGCAATCAGCCCCAGCATTTT.

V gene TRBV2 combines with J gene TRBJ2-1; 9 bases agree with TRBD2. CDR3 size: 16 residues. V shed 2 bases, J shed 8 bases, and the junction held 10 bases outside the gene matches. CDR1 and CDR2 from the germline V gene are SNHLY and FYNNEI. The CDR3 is CASSESSLAGRHEQFF. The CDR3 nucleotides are TGTGCCAGCAGTGAAAGCAGTCTAGCGGGAAGGCATGAGCAGTTCTTC. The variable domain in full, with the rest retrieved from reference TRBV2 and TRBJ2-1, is EPEVTQTPSHQVTQMGQEVILRCVPISNHLYFYWYRQILGQKVEFLVSFYNNEISEKSEIFDDQFSVERPDGSNFTLKIRSTKLEDSAMYFCASSESSLAGRHEQFFGPGTRLTVL.

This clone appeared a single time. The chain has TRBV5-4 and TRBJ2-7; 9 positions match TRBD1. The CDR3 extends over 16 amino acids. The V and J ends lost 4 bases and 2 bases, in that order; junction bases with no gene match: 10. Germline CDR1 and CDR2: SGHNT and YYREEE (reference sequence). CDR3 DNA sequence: TGTGCCAGCAGCCGGGGTAGTGGGACAGGGACCTACGAGCAGTACTTC. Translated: CASSRGSGTGTYEQYF.

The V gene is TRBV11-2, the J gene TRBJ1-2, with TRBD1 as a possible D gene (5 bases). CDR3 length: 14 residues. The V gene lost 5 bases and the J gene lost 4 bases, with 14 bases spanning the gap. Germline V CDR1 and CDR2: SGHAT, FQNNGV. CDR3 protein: CASSPNRDAYGYTF. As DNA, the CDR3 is TGTGCCAGCAGCCCAAACCGGGACGCCTATGGCTACACCTTC. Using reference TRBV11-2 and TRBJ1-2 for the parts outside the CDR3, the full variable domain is EAGVAQSPRYKIIEKRQSVAFWCNPISGHATLYWYQQILGQGPKLLIQFQNNGVVDDSQLPKDRFSAERLKGVDSTLKIQPAKLEDSAVYLCASSPNRDAYGYTFGSGTRLTVV.

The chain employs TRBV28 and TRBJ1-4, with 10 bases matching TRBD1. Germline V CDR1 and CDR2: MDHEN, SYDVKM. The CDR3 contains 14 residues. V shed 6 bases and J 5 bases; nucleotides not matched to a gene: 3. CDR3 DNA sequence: TGTGCCAGCAGGGGACAGGGGCCCAATGAAAAACTGTTTTTT. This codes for CASRGQGPNEKLFF.